This TCR beta chain was retrieved from a study of cytomegalovirus exposure and HLA in healthy donors. A remark on this clone: The antigen is undetermined. Other DNA sequences of this sample code for an identical CDR3.

The PCR had 60 Vbeta and 13 Jbeta primers. In the original processing: Later reanalysis found 70 million to 95 million unique TCR beta chains, some 10 million of them shared. TCRdb's table, derived via immunoSEQ multiplex PCR, lists solely in-frame clones and lacks some. Clone size and the V and J calls come from that table; the DNA yielded D and trimming. The data show around 100,000 clones, with over 75% seen just once and roughly 6% held by the top ten. V lost 4 bases to trimming and J lost 0 bases, with 9 bases between them. Germline V gene sequence: CDR1 LNHDA, CDR2 SQIVND (reference sequence). CDR3 length: 14 residues. Study conclusions and caveats: Later analysis demonstrated an association between a missense DCLRE1C variant and TCR beta V- and J-gene trimming.

The receptor's source is a man aged 55 to 70 in good health and CMV-seropositive. This sequence joins TRBV19 and TRBJ1-1; no reliable D call. What was sequenced was PBMCs. CDR3 bases: TGTGCCAGTAGTACAGGTCACTTGAACACTGAAGCTTTCTTT. This translates into CASSTGHLNTEAFF.